Sequencing of this TCR beta chain was carried out in a study of human versus mouse CDR3 diversity and MHC coevolution. About the study: Between about 5.5 x 10^6 and 1.8 x 10^7 valid reads came from each sample.

Sorting isolated naive CD4 T cells lacking CD45RO and expressing CD62L. Sequencing was performed with immunoSEQ multiplex PCR; in TCRdb, only in-frame clones are kept and a portion is missing. The sample holds over 60,000 clones; roughly 92% are singletons and the top ten take roughly 0.16%. This CDR3 has 14 amino acids. Per germline, CDR1 SNHLY and CDR2 FYNNEI. V lost 7 bases to trimming and J lost 3 bases; unmatched junction nucleotides: 7. The source is a person aged 25 to 75 in good health. The chain couples TRBV2 to TRBJ1-1; 8 bases are shared with TRBD1. Sequenced input: naive CD4+ T cells from blood. Subset specified: CD45RO-negative CD62L-positive naive CD4 T cells. As DNA, the CDR3 is TGTGCCAGCATAGACAGGGGAATGGACACTGAAGCTTTCTTT. Its translation: CASIDRGMDTEAFF.